This passage covers 18 T cell receptor beta chains from one sample sequenced in a study of shared clonotypes between healthy human individuals. This table comes from immunoSEQ multiplex PCR, and its TCRdb copy is limited to in-frame clones, with some not included. The sample holds about 470,000 clones, about 85% seen once. The sample was PBMCs. The source of these receptors is a woman aged 35 to 49 in good health. Some clones in this sample may be carry-over from other donors' samples.

The V and J genes are TRBV2 and TRBJ1-2; 10 bases align to TRBD1. There are 14 residues in the CDR3. CDR1 is SNHLY, CDR2 FYNNEI, per germline. V was pared by 6 bases and J by 5 bases, with 6 bases of the junction left unmatched. CDR3 sequence (DNA): TGTGCCAGCAGGGGACAGGGGTCCGGGTATGGCTACACCTTC. Translated, it gives CASRGQGSGYGYTF.

The chain uses TRBV28 and TRBJ2-4, with unresolved D. The CDR3 extends over 13 amino acids. Germline V gene data show CDR1 as MDHEN and CDR2 as SYDVKM. Trimming shortened V by 7 bases and J by 1 base, and 8 bases separated the two germline ends. The CDR3 region has the DNA TGTGCCAGCAATGAGCCGGCCAAAAACATTCAGTACTTC. Translation gives CASNEPAKNIQYF.

The V and J genes are TRBV4-1 and TRBJ1-5; D uncertain. The CDR3 covers 14 residues. V lost 1 base, J lost 3 bases, and 7 bases lay in between. CDR1 and CDR2 from the germline V gene are MGHRA and YSYEKL. In DNA, the CDR3 is TGCGCCAGCAGCCAAGGGACGGACAATCAGCCCCAGCATTTT. Protein sequence: CASSQGTDNQPQHF.

The genes are TRBV27 and TRBJ2-2; TRBD1 matches 7 bases. Germline CDR1 and CDR2: MNHEY and SMNVEV (reference sequence). V trimming: 3 bases; J trimming: 6 bases; junction bases outside the gene matches: 7. The CDR3 runs to 15 residues. The CDR3 region is CASSFSGTAPGELFF. CDR3 DNA sequence: TGTGCCAGCAGTTTTTCCGGGACAGCCCCCGGGGAGCTGTTTTTT.

The V gene is TRBV7-9, the J gene TRBJ2-1, with 9 nucleotides matching TRBD2. Trimming took 5 bases from V and 7 from J; bases not matched to a gene: 12. CDR1 is SEHNR, CDR2 FQNEAQ, per germline (reference sequence). The CDR3 has 16 amino acids. The CDR3 DNA is TGTGCCAGCAGCCAACGAGCGGGAGGTGAAGGTAATGAGCAGTTCTTC. This encodes CASSQRAGGEGNEQFF.

V gene TRBV5-1 combines with J gene TRBJ2-7; TRBD1 matches 11 bases. The CDR3 loop spans 15 amino acids. In germline, CDR1 is SGHRS, CDR2 YFSETQ. The ends lost 1 base at V and 6 bases at J; junction bases unmatched: 6. CDR3 sequence: CASSLTPGQGVEQYF. DNA of the CDR3: TGCGCCAGCAGCTTGACCCCGGGACAGGGGGTCGAGCAGTACTTC.

This clone was detected once. The V gene is TRBV6-1, the J gene TRBJ1-1, with D possibly matching TRBD1 (6 bases). Germline lookup yields CDR1 MNHNS and CDR2 SASEGT. This CDR3 comprises 14 residues. The germline V and J ends were trimmed by 7 bases and 5 bases, with 17 bases remaining between them. The CDR3 nucleotides read TGTGCCAGCATCTTACCAGGGGTTGGGACTGAAGCTTTCTTT. This codes for CASILPGVGTEAFF.

The chain's CDR3 is CASSPQGDQPQHF. The CDR3 DNA reads as TGTGCCAGCAGCCCCCAGGGGGATCAGCCCCAGCATTTT. The V call is TRBV7-9, the J call TRBJ1-5; the match to TRBD1 covers 7 bases. The CDR3 is 13 amino acids. Germline CDR1 SEHNR, CDR2 FQNEAQ (reference sequence). V was pared by 5 bases and J by 5 bases, with 3 bases of the junction left unmatched.

V usage is TRBV10-3 and J usage is TRBJ2-7; 14 bases agree with TRBD2. The V gene end was trimmed by 10 bases and the J gene end by 3 bases; junction bases not matched to a gene: 8. The CDR3 is made up of 15 amino acids. The germline gives CDR1 ENHRY, CDR2 SYGVKD. The CDR3 spells CASGTSGSLGYEQYF. In DNA, the CDR3 is TGTGCCAGTGGGACTAGCGGGAGTTTGGGCTACGAGCAGTACTTC.

The chain uses TRBV27 and TRBJ1-2; perhaps TRBD1 as D (5 bases). The germline CDR1 and CDR2 sequences are MNHEY and SMNVEV (reference sequence). The germline V and J ends were trimmed by 7 bases and 8 bases, with 20 bases remaining between them. The CDR3 contains 14 residues. Here the CDR3 DNA reads TGTGCCAGCACCGCATACCCAGGGTTCAGCGGCTACACCTTC. This codes for CASTAYPGFSGYTF.

The chain links TRBV6-1 to TRBJ2-7; TRBD1 aligns across 7 bases. Germline V gene lookup returns CDR1 MNHNS and CDR2 SASEGT. CDR3 length: 15 residues. J gave up 2 bases and V 7 bases, and 11 bases lay outside the gene matches. CDR3 residues: CASTFTATGTYEQYF. CDR3 nucleotides: TGTGCCAGCACCTTCACGGCGACAGGGACCTACGAGCAGTACTTC.

This clone is a singleton in its sample. The rearrangement uses TRBV4-2 and TRBJ2-2; 11 bases are shared with TRBD2. Germline V gene sequence: CDR1 LGHNA, CDR2 YNFKEQ. CDR3 size: 19 residues. The V and J ends lost 0 bases and 6 bases, in that order; junction bases with no gene match: 12. In DNA, the CDR3 is TGTGCCAGCAGCCAAGAAACTAGCGGGAGTGTTCAGTTTCCCGGGGAGCTGTTTTTT. It yields the protein CASSQETSGSVQFPGELFF.

The CDR3 loop reads CASSLGVGRGRWEQYF. The CDR3 coding sequence is TGTGCCAGCAGCTTAGGGGTCGGGAGGGGCCGGTGGGAGCAGTACTTC. The rearrangement links TRBV11-2 to TRBJ2-7; 8 nucleotides agree with TRBD2. Germline V gene sequence: CDR1 SGHAT, CDR2 FQNNGV. There are 16 residues in the CDR3. The V and J ends lost 1 base and 7 bases, in that order; junction bases with no gene match: 12. The full variable domain, its missing parts supplied by reference TRBV11-2 and TRBJ2-7, is EAGVAQSPRYKIIEKRQSVAFWCNPISGHATLYWYQQILGQGPKLLIQFQNNGVVDDSQLPKDRFSAERLKGVDSTLKIQPAKLEDSAVYLCASSLGVGRGRWEQYFGPGTRLTVT.

This clone was seen only once. This chain's CDR3 is CASSSPAGGLADEQYF. In DNA, the CDR3 is TGTGCCAGCAGCTCCCCGGCGGGGGGGCTAGCAGACGAGCAGTACTTC. V usage is TRBV7-2 and J usage is TRBJ2-5, with 9 positions matching TRBD2. The J call may be wrong; the DNA end is better matched by TRBJ2-7. The CDR3 covers 16 residues. Per the germline V gene, CDR1 is SGHTA and CDR2 is FQGNSA.

The gene calls are TRBV11-3 and TRBJ1-2; D is unresolved. The CDR3 runs 12 residues. Germline CDR1 and CDR2: SGHNT and YENEEA. Trimming left V 7 bases short and J 6 bases short, with 12 bases between. The CDR3 here is CASIQRRHGYTF. CDR3 bases: TGTGCCAGCATACAAAGGCGGCATGGCTACACCTTC.

This clone appeared a few times. The chain couples TRBV2 to TRBJ2-7; no clear D. The CDR3 contains 13 residues. CDR1 is SNHLY, CDR2 FYNNEI, per germline. Between the trimmed V and J ends, which lost 2 bases and 6 bases, there was a span of 11 bases. CDR3 DNA sequence: TGTGCCAGCAGTGAAAGTATAGACCTCGAGCAGTACTTC. This sequence encodes CASSESIDLEQYF.

This clone was seen a handful of times. The chain uses TRBV7-6 and TRBJ2-5, with 7 bases identical to TRBD1. V trimming: 5 bases; J trimming: 4 bases; junction bases outside the gene matches: 10. Germline CDR1 is SGHVS and CDR2 is FNYEAQ. This CDR3 region has 15 residues. The CDR3 coding sequence is TGTGCCAGCAGCGAACAGGGGACGTCGAGAGAGACCCAGTACTTC. Its translation is CASSEQGTSRETQYF. The whole variable domain, remainder taken from reference TRBV7-6 and TRBJ2-5, is GAGVSQSPRYKVTKRGQDVALRCDPISGHVSLYWYRQALGQGPEFLTYFNYEAQQDKSGLPNDRFSAERPEGSISTLTIQRTEQRDSAMYRCASSEQGTSRETQYFGPGTRLLVL.

The chain joins TRBV9 to TRBJ2-3; possibly TRBD2 for D (6 bases). The CDR3 runs to 16 residues. Germline CDR1 SGDLS, CDR2 YYNGEE. V was shortened by 3 bases and J by 1 base, with 15 bases between the two germline ends. The CDR3 sequence: CASSAYGSAGTDTQYF. The CDR3 DNA reads as TGTGCCAGCAGCGCCTACGGGAGCGCAGGCACAGATACGCAGTATTTT.